These 21 T cell receptor beta chains share one sample of origin, sequenced in a study of blood T cell repertoires in COVID-19. Clones were sequenced by immunoSEQ multiplex PCR, and TCRdb holds only the in-frame ones, with some missing. The sample consists of roughly 84,000 clones, approximately 86% of them appearing once. The sequenced sample was peripheral blood. These receptors came from a man at least 80 years old with active or convalescent COVID-19.

This CDR3 is CAISGQGGTGELFF. As DNA, the CDR3 is TGTGCCATCAGCGGACAGGGCGGCACCGGGGAGCTGTTTTTT. The rearrangement links TRBV10-3 to TRBJ2-2; 8 bases are a match to TRBD1. Germline V gene lookup returns CDR1 ENHRY and CDR2 SYGVKD. Trimming at V came to 6 bases and at J to 4 bases, leaving 4 bases not matched to a gene. The CDR3 consists of 14 residues.

The CDR3 loop is CASSLGRDEKLFF. The CDR3 DNA sequence: TGTGCCAGCAGCTTGGGTCGGGATGAAAAACTGTTTTTT. V is TRBV5-4 and J is TRBJ1-4; D gene uncertain. The germline CDR1 and CDR2 sequences are SGHNT and YYREEE (reference sequence). CDR3 length equals 13 residues. V lost 0 bases, J lost 6 bases, and 6 bases lay in between.

In its sample, this clone was seen a few times. The rearrangement uses TRBV7-9 and TRBJ1-5; TRBD1 might be the D (6 bases). V was clipped by 2 bases and J by 2 bases, with 10 bases between them. Germline V lookup: CDR1 SEHNR, CDR2 FQNEAQ (reference sequence). This CDR3 comprises 15 residues. The CDR3 region is CASSLTGQGNQPQHF. The CDR3 coding sequence is TGTGCCAGCAGCTTAACGGGACAAGGCAATCAGCCCCAGCATTTT.

The chain couples TRBV7-9 to TRBJ2-2; 8 bases are a match to TRBD2. This CDR3 contains 15 residues. In germline, CDR1 is SEHNR, CDR2 FQNEAQ (reference sequence). The V gene end was trimmed by 5 bases and the J gene end by 1 base; junction bases not matched to a gene: 3. The CDR3 here is CASSVAGGNTGELFF. Here the CDR3 DNA reads TGTGCCAGCAGCGTTGCGGGGGGGAACACCGGGGAGCTGTTTTTT.

The chain is built from TRBV25-1 and TRBJ1-1; 7 nucleotides line up with TRBD1. The CDR3 extends over 15 amino acids. Germline V CDR1 and CDR2: MGHDK, SYGVNS. The J segment lost 7 bases and the V segment lost 7 bases, leaving 15 bases of the junction unmatched. CDR3 bases: TGTGCCAGCAAGAAAGGGGGCGGGGTGGGGAGTGAAGCTTTCTTT. It specifies CASKKGGGVGSEAFF.

The chain combines TRBV10-2 with TRBJ2-1; 10 bases fit TRBD1. This CDR3 comprises 20 residues. After removal of 0 bases from V and 2 bases from J, the junction contained 13 bases not matched to a gene. CDR1 WSHSY and CDR2 SAAADI come from the germline V gene. The CDR3, as DNA: TGCGCCAGCAGTGAGTCTGGACAGGGGGACTCCTATGGGGCCTACAATGAGCAGTTCTTC. It specifies CASSESGQGDSYGAYNEQFF.

The genes are TRBV25-1 and TRBJ1-1, with D possibly matching TRBD1 (6 bases). Trimming removed 5 bases from V and 2 bases from J, with 18 bases in between. There are 16 residues in the CDR3. Germline V gene data show CDR1 as MGHDK and CDR2 as SYGVNS. DNA of the CDR3: TGTGCCAGCAGTCTACAGGGAGGGGACATAAACACTGAAGCTTTCTTT. Its translation is CASSLQGGDINTEAFF.

The rearrangement uses TRBV11-2 and TRBJ2-3; possibly TRBD1 for D (6 bases). The CDR3 sequence is 15 residues long. Trimming cost V 5 bases and J 5 bases, with 17 bases left between them. Germline CDR1 SGHAT, CDR2 FQNNGV. The CDR3 here is CASSPGAGEGDTQYF. DNA for the CDR3: TGTGCCAGCAGCCCAGGGGCAGGGGAAGGAGATACGCAGTATTTT.

J is TRBJ1-2 and V is TRBV2; no clear D. Trimming took off 6 bases at V and 4 bases at J, with 9 bases between the two ends. The CDR3 is 12 amino acids. CDR1 is SNHLY, CDR2 FYNNEI, per germline. CDR3 amino acids: CASSRDRYGYTF. CDR3 coding DNA: TGTGCCAGCAGCCGGGATCGCTATGGCTACACCTTC. Together with reference TRBV2 and TRBJ1-2, the CDR3 gives the full variable domain: EPEVTQTPSHQVTQMGQEVILRCVPISNHLYFYWYRQILGQKVEFLVSFYNNEISEKSEIFDDQFSVERPDGSNFTLKIRSTKLEDSAMYFCASSRDRYGYTFGSGTRLTVV.

The rearrangement joins TRBV5-5 to TRBJ1-2, with TRBD1 identical over 7 bases. Trimming cost V 0 bases and J 8 bases; bases outside gene matches: 7. The CDR3 is 14 residues long. CDR1 is SGHKS and CDR2 is YYEKEE in the germline V gene (reference sequence). CDR3 amino acids: CASSLGQGVLGYTF. CDR3 DNA: TGTGCCAGCAGCTTGGGACAGGGTGTCTTGGGCTACACCTTC. Supplemented by reference TRBV5-5 and TRBJ1-2, the full variable domain reads DAGVTQSPTHLIKTRGQQVTLRCSPISGHKSVSWYQQVLGQGPQFIFQYYEKEERGRGNFPDRFSARQFPNYSSELNVNALLLGDSALYLCASSLGQGVLGYTFGSGTRLTVV.

Comment on this clone: Sequence at one end of the junction differs from germline and may be a read error. The gene calls are TRBV7-2 and TRBJ1-1; D is ambiguous. The V gene's germline CDR1 is SGHTA and CDR2 FQGNSA. CDR3 size: 16 residues. The CDR3 region is CASNLGLGIENTEAFF. The DNA of the CDR3 is TGTGCCAGCAACTTAGGGCTCGGGATCGAAAACACTGAAGCTTTCTTT.

This clone occurred once. The J gene is TRBJ2-5, the V gene TRBV21-1; the DNA was not used to check the table's D call, TRBD2. TRBV21-1 is shown as a pseudogene. The length of the CDR3 is 19 residues. CDR3 nucleotide sequence: TGTGCCAGCAGCAAAGCGGGGAAGTGGCTAGCGGGATTCCAAGAGACCCAGTACTTC. It specifies CASSKAGKWLAGFQETQYF.

The chain joins TRBV5-1 to TRBJ1-1; perhaps TRBD1 as D (5 bases). The CDR3 runs 13 residues. CDR1 is SGHRS, CDR2 YFSETQ, per germline. Deletions cut 5 bases from V and 1 base from J, with 9 bases between. CDR3 nucleotide sequence: TGCGCCAGCAGGGGGCAGGGGAACACTGAAGCTTTCTTT. Its translation is CASRGQGNTEAFF.

This clone has only a few counts. This chain joins TRBV5-1 and TRBJ2-7, with a possible D match to TRBD2 (6 bases). The V gene's germline CDR1 is SGHRS and CDR2 YFSETQ. V was cut by 4 bases and J by 3 bases, with 11 bases left in between. The CDR3 contains 13 residues. CDR3 nucleotide sequence: TGCGCCAGCAGCCCGTGGGGGGACTACGAGCAGTACGTC. Its protein is CASSPWGDYEQYV.

This chain connects TRBV6-6 to TRBJ2-3; TRBD2 aligns across 13 bases. The CDR3 is made up of 16 amino acids. V lost 4 bases to trimming and J lost 4 bases; unmatched junction nucleotides: 5. CDR1 and CDR2 (germline): MNHNY, SVGAGI (reference sequence). CDR3 nucleotides: TGTGCCAGCAGTTCTCCGGGACTAGCGGGATCAGATACGCAGTATTTT. It specifies CASSSPGLAGSDTQYF.

The rearrangement joins TRBV19 to TRBJ1-2, with 10 positions matching TRBD1. The CDR3 has 13 residues. Looked up from germline, CDR1 is LNHDA and CDR2 is SQIVND (reference sequence). J lost 6 bases, V lost 6 bases, and 4 bases had no gene match. CDR3 nucleotides: TGTGCCAGTAGACCGGGACAGGGGAATGGCTACACCTTC. This translates into CASRPGQGNGYTF.

This clone was seen only once. This rearrangement joins TRBV4-1 to TRBJ2-2; D possibly corresponds to TRBD2 (6 bases). Germline assignment: CDR1 MGHRA and CDR2 YSYEKL. There are 16 residues in the CDR3. V was clipped by 4 bases and J by 7 bases, with 19 bases between them. CDR3 amino acids: CASSPQGRREGGELFF. The CDR3, as DNA: TGCGCCAGCAGCCCCCAGGGTCGGCGGGAAGGCGGGGAGCTGTTTTTT.

V and J are TRBV28 and TRBJ1-6, with D possibly TRBD1 on 5 matching bases. The CDR3 loop spans 16 amino acids. CDR1 is MDHEN, CDR2 SYDVKM, per germline. Trimming removed 3 bases from V and 5 bases from J, with 14 bases in between. CDR3 nucleotides: TGTGCCAGCAGTTTGGGAGGGGTGGTTGATAATTCACCCCTCCACTTT. Translated, it gives CASSLGGVVDNSPLHF.

This chain uses TRBV3-1 (or the pseudogene TRBV3-2) with TRBJ2-1; 12 nucleotides match TRBD2. Germline V gene sequence: CDR1 LGHDT, CDR2 YNNKEL (reference sequence). Germline trimming cut 5 bases from V and 7 bases from J; bases unmatched to any gene: 6. The CDR3 spans 15 residues. The CDR3 loop is CASSSGLAGSNEQFF. The CDR3 DNA follows: TGTGCCAGCAGCTCCGGACTAGCGGGATCAAATGAGCAGTTCTTC.

In this sample, this clone turned up a few times. V usage is TRBV29-1 and J usage is TRBJ1-2, with D unresolved. The CDR3 totals 12 residues. Germline assignment: CDR1 SQVTM and CDR2 ANQGSEA. CDR3 region: CSSRTSIDGYTF. The CDR3 coding sequence is TGCAGTAGCCGGACTAGTATAGATGGCTACACCTTC.

The gene calls are TRBV15 and TRBJ2-2, with 7 bases lining up with TRBD1. Germline values: CDR1 LNHNV, CDR2 YYDKDF (reference sequence). This CDR3 spans 15 amino acids. The J segment lost 4 bases and the V segment lost 0 bases, leaving 2 bases of the junction unmatched. CDR3 bases: TGTGCCACCAGCAGAGAAAGGGGGCGCACCGGGGAGCTGTTTTTT. Encoded protein: CATSRERGRTGELFF.